The 29 T cell receptor beta chains below were found in one sample sequenced in a study of beta chain features in type 1 diabetes. The authors reverse transcribed all of the isolated RNA, so sequencing captured expressed TCRB transcripts. Generated by immunoSEQ multiplex PCR, the TCRdb table keeps only in-frame clones and is missing some. The sample lists 450,000 to 550,000 clones; around 30% were seen once. Material for sequencing was naive CD4+ T cells from blood. These receptors originate from a man aged 18 to 30 in good health.

The genes are TRBV11-2 and TRBJ2-1; possible D gene TRBD1, 7 bases. Between the trimmed V and J ends, which lost 7 bases and 6 bases, there was a span of 13 bases. The germline V gene has CDR1 SGHAT and CDR2 FQNNGV. The CDR3 spans 13 residues. The CDR3 DNA reads TGTGCCAGCACCCGGAGGGGGCCCAATGAGCAGTTCTTC. This sequence encodes CASTRRGPNEQFF.

The gene calls are TRBV23-1 and TRBJ2-7; D remains unclear. TRBV23-1 is assigned to the ORF class and has an uncertain function. Trimming removed 0 bases at V and 2 bases at J, with 8 bases between. This CDR3 comprises 14 residues. The CDR3 spells CASSQSTSTYEQYF. CDR3 coding DNA: TGCGCCAGCAGTCAATCCACGAGCACCTACGAGCAGTACTTC.

The J gene is TRBJ2-7, the V gene TRBV7-2; 13 nucleotides align to TRBD2. Germline V gene sequence: CDR1 SGHTA, CDR2 FQGNSA. The CDR3 is 16 residues long. Germline trimming cut 5 bases from V and 4 bases from J; bases unmatched to any gene: 8. The CDR3 is CASSRWTSGSIYEQYF. CDR3 in DNA: TGTGCCAGCAGCCGATGGACTAGCGGGAGTATATACGAGCAGTACTTC.

This clone has more than one count but fewer than ten. V gene TRBV7-8 combines with J gene TRBJ2-7, with D possibly being TRBD2 (5 bases). The CDR3 sequence is 14 residues long. With 5 bases removed from V and 3 bases from J, the gap between germline ends came to 14 bases. Germline lookup yields CDR1 SGHVS and CDR2 FQNEAQ. CDR3 sequence reads: CASSPGGSDYEQYF. In DNA form, the CDR3 reads TGTGCCAGCAGCCCGGGCGGGTCCGACTACGAGCAGTACTTC. The full variable domain, completed using reference TRBV7-8 and TRBJ2-7, is GAGVSQSPRYKVAKRGQDVALRCDPISGHVSLFWYQQALGQGPEFLTYFQNEAQLDKSGLPSDRFFAERPEGSVSTLKIQRTQQEDSAVYLCASSPGGSDYEQYFGPGTRLTVT.

The rearrangement uses TRBV4-3 and TRBJ1-2; TRBD1 might be the D (5 bases). V was cut by 0 bases and J by 2 bases, with 16 bases left in between. The germline V gene encodes CDR1 LGHNA and CDR2 YSLEER. The CDR3 covers 17 residues. The CDR3 here is CASSQDPGAGGNYGYTF. CDR3 nucleotides: TGCGCCAGCAGCCAAGACCCCGGGGCCGGAGGCAACTATGGCTACACCTTC.

The chain recombines TRBV20-1 with TRBJ2-7; D not resolved. Trimming removed 6 bases at V and 1 base at J, with 7 bases between. This CDR3 has 11 residues. The germline gives CDR1 DFQATT, CDR2 SNEGSKA (reference sequence). The CDR3 nucleotides read TGCAGTGCCCATCAATCCTACGAGCAGTACTTC. Encoded protein: CSAHQSYEQYF.

V gene TRBV19 combines with J gene TRBJ2-7; TRBD1 matches 9 bases. CDR3 size: 15 residues. V shed 7 bases and J 3 bases; nucleotides not matched to a gene: 10. CDR1 and CDR2 (germline): LNHDA, SQIVND (reference sequence). This CDR3 reads CASNPTGGFYYEQYF. The CDR3 region has the DNA TGTGCCAGTAACCCGACAGGGGGGTTCTACTACGAGCAGTACTTC.

V gene TRBV6-6 combines with J gene TRBJ2-7; D not resolved. The CDR3 contains 14 residues. Germline V gives CDR1 MNHNY, CDR2 SVGAGI (reference sequence). V was cut by 0 bases and J by 2 bases, with 8 bases left in between. The chain's CDR3 is CASSYSAATYEQYF. The CDR3, as DNA: TGTGCCAGCAGTTACTCGGCGGCAACCTACGAGCAGTACTTC.

This chain uses TRBV4-2 with TRBJ2-5; D is perhaps TRBD1 (6 bases). V was cut by 2 bases and J by 5 bases, with 12 bases left in between. The CDR3 spans 14 residues. Germline V gene data show CDR1 as LGHNA and CDR2 as YNFKEQ. For the CDR3, the DNA is TGTGCCAGCAGCCAACCCGGGACACTTGAGACCCAGTACTTC. Its protein is CASSQPGTLETQYF.

This clone appeared a few times. The gene calls are TRBV7-2 and TRBJ1-1, with D unclear. The CDR3 contains 14 residues. V was trimmed by 6 bases and J by 5 bases, leaving 16 bases between them. CDR1 and CDR2 from the germline V gene are SGHTA and FQGNSA. This CDR3 reads CASSFDISGTEAFF. The CDR3 DNA sequence: TGTGCCAGCAGTTTCGACATTAGCGGTACTGAAGCTTTCTTT.

This rearrangement joins TRBV25-1 to TRBJ2-1, with no clear D. CDR1 is MGHDK and CDR2 is SYGVNS in the germline V gene. This CDR3 has 13 amino acids. V lost 5 bases to trimming and J lost 5 bases, with 10 bases between them. The DNA for the CDR3 is TGTGCCAGCAGTCGTCCAAGGGACAATGAGCAGTTCTTC. Translation: CASSRPRDNEQFF.

A note on this clone: The identical CDR3 is also encoded by other nucleotide sequences in the sample. The rearrangement uses TRBV30 and TRBJ1-5, with D hard to call. Trimming cost V 0 bases and J 0 bases, with 9 bases left between them. CDR1 is GTSNPN and CDR2 is SVGIG in the germline V gene (reference sequence). The CDR3 is 15 residues long. CDR3 in amino acids: CAWSVRLDSNQPQHF. The CDR3 bases are TGTGCCTGGAGTGTAAGGTTAGATAGCAATCAGCCCCAGCATTTT. Complete variable domain (other parts from reference TRBV30 and TRBJ1-5): SQTIHQWPATLVQPVGSPLSLECTVEGTSNPNLYWYRQAAGRGLQLLFYSVGIGQISSEVPQNLSASRPQDRQFILSSKKLLLSDSGFYLCAWSVRLDSNQPQHFGDGTRLSIL.

This clone was observed a handful of times. V usage is TRBV7-9 and J usage is TRBJ2-7; D is ambiguous. V was pared by 1 base and J by 1 base, with 5 bases between. Germline CDR1 reads SEHNR; CDR2 reads FQNEAQ (reference sequence). The CDR3 loop spans 13 amino acids. Here the CDR3 DNA reads TGTGCCAGCAGCTTAGAGAGGTCCTACGAGCAGTACTTC. This sequence encodes CASSLERSYEQYF.

The sample holds a few counts of this clone. CDR3 loop: CASSWSGAMEETQYF. DNA for the CDR3: TGCGCCAGCAGTTGGTCCGGGGCCATGGAGGAGACCCAGTACTTC. The J gene is TRBJ2-5, the V gene TRBV5-1; D may correspond to TRBD1 or TRBD2 (5 bases each). Trimming removed 5 bases from V and 5 bases from J, with 19 bases in between. The CDR3 is made up of 15 amino acids. Germline values: CDR1 SGHRS, CDR2 YFSETQ. Based on the CDR3 plus reference TRBV5-1 and TRBJ2-5, the full variable domain is KAGVTQTPRYLIKTRGQQVTLSCSPISGHRSVSWYQQTPGQGLQFLFEYFSETQRNKGNFPGRFSGRQFSNSRSEMNVSTLELGDSALYLCASSWSGAMEETQYFGPGTRLLVL.

This clone was counted a few times. The chain joins TRBV7-9 to TRBJ2-7; 11 bases are shared with TRBD1. The CDR3 totals 13 residues. The junction had 0 bases not matched to a gene; V was cut back by 3 bases and J by 5 bases. CDR1 and CDR2 from the germline V gene are SEHNR and FQNEAQ (reference sequence). CDR3 sequence: CASSLDRGHEQYF. The CDR3, as DNA: TGTGCCAGCAGCTTGGACAGGGGGCACGAGCAGTACTTC.

This clone turned up a few times. The chain employs TRBV7-9 and TRBJ2-1; D remains unclear. The CDR3 runs 14 residues. Looked up from germline, CDR1 is SEHNR and CDR2 is FQNEAQ (reference sequence). Trimming stripped 0 bases from V and 3 bases from J, with 6 bases between. The CDR3 is CASSLALLYNEQFF. The CDR3 region has the DNA TGTGCCAGCAGCTTAGCGCTACTCTACAATGAGCAGTTCTTC.

J is TRBJ2-3 and V is TRBV7-9; 8 bases line up with TRBD1. Germline assignment: CDR1 SEHNR and CDR2 FQNEAQ (reference sequence). The V segment lost 1 base and the J segment 3 bases; nucleotides outside the gene matches: 6. The CDR3 has 16 residues. CDR3 coding DNA: TGTGCCAGCAGCTTAGGCAGACAGGGGAGAACAGATACGCAGTATTTT. Translating it yields CASSLGRQGRTDTQYF.

This clone was recorded a few times. This chain connects TRBV5-5 to TRBJ2-3, with 7 positions matching TRBD2. J gave up 0 bases and V 6 bases, and 7 bases lay outside the gene matches. The CDR3 loop spans 15 amino acids. CDR1 and CDR2 from the germline V gene are SGHKS and YYEKEE (reference sequence). CDR3 DNA sequence: TGTGCCAGCAACCATCTAGCGGCTAGCACAGATACGCAGTATTTT. Its translation is CASNHLAASTDTQYF.

The chain uses TRBV30 and TRBJ1-5, with D unresolved. The CDR3 has 14 amino acids. Trimming left V 3 bases short and J 1 base short, with 10 bases between. Per the germline V gene, CDR1 is GTSNPN and CDR2 is SVGIG (reference sequence). The CDR3 DNA sequence: TGTGCCTGGAGCCCTGGCGGAAGCAATCAGCCCCAGCATTTT. Protein: CAWSPGGSNQPQHF. The complete variable domain, with remaining parts taken from reference TRBV30 and TRBJ1-5, reads SQTIHQWPATLVQPVGSPLSLECTVEGTSNPNLYWYRQAAGRGLQLLFYSVGIGQISSEVPQNLSASRPQDRQFILSSKKLLLSDSGFYLCAWSPGGSNQPQHFGDGTRLSIL.

As for this clone: Within the sample, other DNA sequences also encode this same CDR3. The chain combines TRBV30 with TRBJ2-3; D unresolved. From germline, CDR1 is GTSNPN and CDR2 SVGIG (reference sequence). This CDR3 has 13 residues. V dropped 0 bases and J dropped 1 base, with 5 bases sitting between them. CDR3 coding DNA: TGTGCCTGGAGTGTTGGGGGCACAGATACGCAGTATTTT. It encodes CAWSVGGTDTQYF. The full variable domain, completed using reference TRBV30 and TRBJ2-3, is SQTIHQWPATLVQPVGSPLSLECTVEGTSNPNLYWYRQAAGRGLQLLFYSVGIGQISSEVPQNLSASRPQDRQFILSSKKLLLSDSGFYLCAWSVGGTDTQYFGPGTRLTVL.

V gene TRBV29-1 combines with J gene TRBJ2-3; D is unresolved. CDR1 is SQVTM and CDR2 is ANQGSEA in the germline V gene. This CDR3 has 13 residues. The CDR3 loop is CSPLAISTDTQYF. The DNA for the CDR3 is TGCAGTCCTCTGGCGATCAGCACAGATACGCAGTATTTT.

The genes are TRBV7-2 and TRBJ2-5, with D hard to call. V was cut by 5 bases and J by 0 bases, with 7 bases left in between. The CDR3 loop spans 13 amino acids. CDR1 SGHTA and CDR2 FQGNSA come from the germline V gene. Here the CDR3 DNA reads TGTGCCAGCAGCGCAGACTACCAAGAGACCCAGTACTTC. It codes for CASSADYQETQYF.

The chain recombines TRBV10-1 with TRBJ2-3; no definite D call. Trimming left V 5 bases short and J 4 bases short, with 13 bases between. There are 14 residues in the CDR3. Germline V lookup: CDR1 WNHNN, CDR2 SYGVQD (reference sequence). Here the CDR3 DNA reads TGCGCCAGCAGTCGCCTTAGGCAGGCAGATACGCAGTATTTT. Its protein product is CASSRLRQADTQYF.

The J gene is TRBJ1-2, the V gene TRBV9; D perhaps matches TRBD1 (5 bases). The CDR3 has 15 residues. Trimming cost V 3 bases and J 7 bases, with 19 bases left between them. Germline-derived CDR1 and CDR2 are SGDLS and YYNGEE. CDR3 DNA: TGTGCCAGCAGCGCCCGTCCGGGACGGACCACTGGCTACACCTTC. This sequence encodes CASSARPGRTTGYTF.

The chain couples TRBV6-1 to TRBJ2-3; D is ambiguous. CDR1 is MNHNS and CDR2 is SASEGT in the germline V gene. This CDR3 has 11 amino acids. The germline V and J ends were trimmed by 2 bases and 10 bases, with 7 bases remaining between them. The CDR3 nucleotides read TGTGCCAGCAGTGAAACCTCCCCGCAGTATTTT. This translates into CASSETSPQYF.

About this clone: The sample carries other DNA sequences with the same CDR3. The genes are TRBV6-5 and TRBJ2-3, with 7 bases aligning to TRBD1. CDR3 length equals 14 residues. CDR1 is MNHEY, CDR2 SVGAGI, per germline. J was trimmed by 1 base and V by 6 bases; bases with no gene match: 4. DNA for the CDR3: TGTGCCAGCAGCCTCGGACAGGGCACAGATACGCAGTATTTT. Translation: CASSLGQGTDTQYF.

The chain employs TRBV6-6 and TRBJ2-5; D possibly corresponds to TRBD2 (6 bases). CDR1 and CDR2 (germline): MNHNY, SVGAGI (reference sequence). Trimming took 5 bases from V and 1 from J, leaving 14 bases between them. The CDR3 totals 15 residues. CDR3 residues: CASSGGGLAQETQYF. CDR3 nucleotides: TGTGCCAGCAGTGGGGGAGGACTGGCCCAAGAGACCCAGTACTTC.

V gene TRBV4-3 combines with J gene TRBJ1-4, with D unresolved. Germline CDR1 reads LGHNA; CDR2 reads YSLEER. The length of the CDR3 is 14 residues. The V end was cut by 2 bases, the J end by 8 bases, with 12 bases between. The CDR3 region is CASSQRARYEKLFF. CDR3 nucleotide sequence: TGCGCCAGCAGCCAACGGGCGCGGTACGAAAAACTGTTTTTT.

The V and J genes are TRBV28 and TRBJ1-1; the D is unclear. The CDR3 is 13 amino acids. V was pared by 5 bases and J by 0 bases, with 7 bases between. Germline V gene lookup returns CDR1 MDHEN and CDR2 SYDVKM. CDR3 nucleotides: TGTGCCAGCAGTCTCGGCTTGAACACTGAAGCTTTCTTT. Its translation is CASSLGLNTEAFF.